This T cell receptor beta chain was sequenced in a study of T-cell memory formation after mild COVID-19. The CDR3 has 13 residues. Trimming took 6 bases from V and 0 from J, leaving 9 bases between them. This clonotype was observed a handful of times. Antigen unknown. UMIs and sample barcodes were carried by the TCR alpha and TCR beta cDNA libraries that 5'RACE produced using constant-segment primers. TCRdb itself ran the 5' RACE reads through MiXCR, one entry per CDR3 protein. The sample has around 300,000 distinct CDR3 sequences, around 15% seen once; the top ten hold approximately 21%. Study-wide points: A second wave expanding day 15 to 37 was CD4+-biased; contracting clones were balanced. What remained unconfirmed was the SARS-CoV-2 specificity of second-wave clones peaking on day 37.

This TCR was recovered from a man younger than 30 who had mild COVID-19 (a few samples of this study predate the infection). Cell type and time point are not known. The genes are TRBV12-3 or TRBV12-4 and TRBJ2-7; no definite D call. Input material: PBMCs or a T cell subset sorted from them (not recorded which). The CDR3 nucleotides are TGTGCCAGCAGCCCGATCCTCTCCTACGAGCAGTACTTC. Translation: CASSPILSYEQYF.